This T cell receptor beta chain was identified during a study of blood T cell repertoires in COVID-19. Libraries were prepared by immunoSEQ multiplex PCR; TCRdb keeps only in-frame clonotypes and omits some of them. The sample contains roughly 500,000 clones, 85% to 90% of which appear only once. The junction had 7 bases not matched to a gene; V was cut back by 4 bases and J by 2 bases. The germline gives CDR1 LGHDT, CDR2 YNNKEL (reference sequence). The CDR3 has 16 amino acids. The sequenced material came from PBMCs or T cells enriched from blood (not recorded which). The sequence was collected from a woman between 35 and 50 years old who had recovered from COVID-19. The chain carries TRBV3-1 (or the pseudogene TRBV3-2) and TRBJ2-3; 9 bases line up with TRBD2. The CDR3 nucleotides read TGTGCCAGCAGCCTTCTAGCGGGAACTTTCACAGATACGCAGTATTTT. Its protein is CASSLLAGTFTDTQYF.